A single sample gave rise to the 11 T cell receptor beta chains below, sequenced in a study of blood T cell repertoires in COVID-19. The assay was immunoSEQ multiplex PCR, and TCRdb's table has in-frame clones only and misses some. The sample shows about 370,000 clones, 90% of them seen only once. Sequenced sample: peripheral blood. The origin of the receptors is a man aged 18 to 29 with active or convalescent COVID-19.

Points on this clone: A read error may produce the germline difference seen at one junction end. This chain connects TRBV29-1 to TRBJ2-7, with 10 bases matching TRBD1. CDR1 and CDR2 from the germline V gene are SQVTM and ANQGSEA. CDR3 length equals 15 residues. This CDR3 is CSAEFTGQGFYEQYF. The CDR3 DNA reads TGCAGCGCTGAATTTACGGGACAGGGGTTCTACGAGCAGTACTTC.

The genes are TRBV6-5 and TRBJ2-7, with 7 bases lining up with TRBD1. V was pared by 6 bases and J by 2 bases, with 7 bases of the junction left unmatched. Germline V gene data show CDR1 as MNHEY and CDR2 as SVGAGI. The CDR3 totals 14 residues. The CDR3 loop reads CASSAGTVPYEQYF. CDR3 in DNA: TGTGCCAGCAGCGCCGGGACAGTTCCCTACGAGCAGTACTTC.

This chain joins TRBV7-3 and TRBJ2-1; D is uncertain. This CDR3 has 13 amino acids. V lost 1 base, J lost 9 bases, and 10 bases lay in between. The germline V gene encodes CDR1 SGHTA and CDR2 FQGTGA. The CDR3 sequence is CASSLIETGEQFF. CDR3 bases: TGTGCCAGCAGCTTAATTGAGACGGGTGAGCAGTTCTTC. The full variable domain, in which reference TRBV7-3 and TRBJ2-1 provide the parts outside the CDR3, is GAGVSQTPSNKVTEKGKYVELRCDPISGHTALYWYRQSLGQGPEFLIYFQGTGAADDSGLPNDRFFAVRPEGSVSTLKIQRTERGDSAVYLCASSLIETGEQFFGPGTRLTVL.

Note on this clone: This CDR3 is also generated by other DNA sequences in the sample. CDR3 nucleotide sequence: TGTGCCAGCAGTTTAGCCGGCTCCTACGAGCAGTACTTC. This sequence encodes CASSLAGSYEQYF. V gene TRBV27 combines with J gene TRBJ2-7; D gene uncertain. The length of the CDR3 is 13 residues. Trimming pared 2 bases from V and 0 bases from J, leaving 5 bases between. Germline-derived CDR1 and CDR2 are MNHEY and SMNVEV (reference sequence).

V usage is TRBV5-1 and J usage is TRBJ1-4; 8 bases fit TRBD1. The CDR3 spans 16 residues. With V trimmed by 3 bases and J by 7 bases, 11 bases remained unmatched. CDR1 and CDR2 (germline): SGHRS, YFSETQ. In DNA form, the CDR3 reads TGCGCCAGCAGCTGGACCCCCGGGACAGGCGGTGAAAAACTGTTTTTT. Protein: CASSWTPGTGGEKLFF.

CDR3 loop: CASSTDRVATEAFF. The CDR3, as DNA: TGTGCCAGCAGTACGGACAGGGTTGCCACTGAAGCTTTCTTT. V and J are TRBV6-5 and TRBJ1-1, with 8 bases that match TRBD1. CDR1 is MNHEY and CDR2 is SVGAGI in the germline V gene. The CDR3 consists of 14 residues. The junction had 6 bases not matched to a gene; V was cut back by 5 bases and J by 4 bases.

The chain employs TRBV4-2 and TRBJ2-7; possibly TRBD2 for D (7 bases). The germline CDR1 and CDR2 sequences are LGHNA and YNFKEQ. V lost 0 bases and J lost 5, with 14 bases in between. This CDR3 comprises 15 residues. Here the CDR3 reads CASSQEKGRGNEQYF. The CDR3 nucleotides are TGTGCCAGCAGCCAAGAGAAGGGGAGGGGGAACGAGCAGTACTTC.

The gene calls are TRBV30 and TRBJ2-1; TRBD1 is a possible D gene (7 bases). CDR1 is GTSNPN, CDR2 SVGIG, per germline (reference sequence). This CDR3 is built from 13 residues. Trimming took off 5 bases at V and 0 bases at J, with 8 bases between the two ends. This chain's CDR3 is CAWQGGSYNEQFF. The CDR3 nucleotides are TGTGCCTGGCAGGGGGGCTCCTACAATGAGCAGTTCTTC.

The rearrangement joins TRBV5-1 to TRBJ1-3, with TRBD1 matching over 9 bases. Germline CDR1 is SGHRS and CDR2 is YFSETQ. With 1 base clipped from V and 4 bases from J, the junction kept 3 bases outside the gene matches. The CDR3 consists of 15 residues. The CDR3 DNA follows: TGCGCCAGCAGCTTGTCCGGGACAGGGGGAAACACCATATATTTT. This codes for CASSLSGTGGNTIYF.

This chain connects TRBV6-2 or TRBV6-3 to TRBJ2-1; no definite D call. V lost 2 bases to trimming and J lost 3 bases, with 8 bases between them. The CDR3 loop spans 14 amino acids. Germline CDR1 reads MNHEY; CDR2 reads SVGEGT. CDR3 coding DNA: TGTGCCAGCAGTTACGCGGTAAACTACAATGAGCAGTTCTTC. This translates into CASSYAVNYNEQFF.

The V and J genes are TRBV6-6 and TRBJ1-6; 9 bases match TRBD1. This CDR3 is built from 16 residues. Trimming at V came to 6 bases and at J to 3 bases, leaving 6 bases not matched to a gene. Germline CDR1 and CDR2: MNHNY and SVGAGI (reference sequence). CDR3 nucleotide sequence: TGTGCCAGCAGCTCCGGGACAGGGATCTATAATTCACCCCTCCACTTT. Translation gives CASSSGTGIYNSPLHF.